This T cell receptor (beta chain) was documented in a study of identical twins. After removal of 0 bases from V and 5 bases from J, the junction contained 9 bases not matched to a gene. The germline CDR1 and CDR2 sequences are LNHNV and YYDKDF (reference sequence). This CDR3 spans 16 amino acids. In TCRdb, the 5' RACE reads were re-called with MiXCR into one record per CDR3 protein. The table records fewer than 900,000 distinct CDR3 sequences, over 15% of them present only once. This sample was shared with a second study, whose subject was T cells expressing NK-cell markers. That paper states: Clarity on HCMV specificity was lacking for the expanded NKG2C+ T cell clones.

The sample consisted of PBMCs. This sequence originates from a young woman in good health. The chain links TRBV15 to TRBJ2-5; TRBD2 aligns across 7 bases. The CDR3 nucleotides read TGTGCCACCAGCAGAGACCAAGCGGGACCGGGGGAGACCCAGTACTTC. It translates to CATSRDQAGPGETQYF.